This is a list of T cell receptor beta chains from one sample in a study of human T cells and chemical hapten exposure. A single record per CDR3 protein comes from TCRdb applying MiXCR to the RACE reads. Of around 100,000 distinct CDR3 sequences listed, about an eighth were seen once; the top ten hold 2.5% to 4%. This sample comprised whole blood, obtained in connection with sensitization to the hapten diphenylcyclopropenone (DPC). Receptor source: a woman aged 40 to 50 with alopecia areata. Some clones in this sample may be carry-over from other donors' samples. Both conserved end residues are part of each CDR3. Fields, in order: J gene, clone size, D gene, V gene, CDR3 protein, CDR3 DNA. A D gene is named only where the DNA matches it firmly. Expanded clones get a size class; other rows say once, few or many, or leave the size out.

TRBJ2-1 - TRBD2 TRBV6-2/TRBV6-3 CASGRVRNEQFF TGTGCCAGCGGGAGGGTCCGCAATGAGCAGTTCTTC
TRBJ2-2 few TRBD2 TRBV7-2 CASSLGLAGASNTGELFF TGTGCCAGCAGCTTGGGGCTAGCGGGGGCCTCGAACACCGGGGAGCTGTTTTTT
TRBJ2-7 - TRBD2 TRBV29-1 CSVELASGIRYEQYF TGCAGCGTTGAATTGGCTAGCGGGATCCGCTACGAGCAGTACTTC
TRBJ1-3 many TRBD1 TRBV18 CASSPFSGQGTLSGNTIYF TGTGCCAGCTCACCTTTTTCGGGACAGGGAACACTCTCTGGAAACACCATATATTTT
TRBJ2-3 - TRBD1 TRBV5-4 CASSSTRTGADTQYF TGTGCCAGCAGCTCGACCCGGACAGGTGCCGATACGCAGTATTTT
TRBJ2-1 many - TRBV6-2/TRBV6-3 CASSPRNLRGQFF TGTGCCAGCAGCCCACGCAACCTCCGGGGACAGTTCTTC
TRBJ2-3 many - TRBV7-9 CASSLVSDTQYF TGTGCCAGCAGCTTGGTTTCAGATACGCAGTATTTT
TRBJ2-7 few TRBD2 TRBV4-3 CASSQDGGSGSHEQYF TGCGCCAGCAGCCAAGATGGAGGTAGCGGGAGCCACGAGCAGTACTTC
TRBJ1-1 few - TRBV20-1 CSVPTANTEAFF TGCAGTGTTCCTACAGCGAACACTGAAGCTTTCTTT
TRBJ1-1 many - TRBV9 CASSGGTYAEAFF TGTGCCAGCAGCGGAGGGACATACGCTGAAGCTTTCTTT
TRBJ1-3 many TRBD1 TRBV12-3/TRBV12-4 CASSQTGRGNTIYF TGTGCCAGCAGCCAGACAGGGCGCGGAAACACCATATATTTT
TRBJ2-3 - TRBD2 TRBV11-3 CASSALAGVADTQYF TGTGCCAGCAGCGCACTAGCGGGAGTGGCAGATACGCAGTATTTT
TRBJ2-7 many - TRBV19 CASSIGGTYEQYF TGTGCCAGTAGTATTGGGGGTACCTACGAGCAGTACTTC
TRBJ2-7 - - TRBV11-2 CASSGIGLAAYEQYF TGTGCCAGCAGCGGAATAGGACTTGCGGCGTACGAGCAGTACTTC
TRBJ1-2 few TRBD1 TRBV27 CASSPDRAKIYGYTF TGTGCCAGCAGCCCGGACAGGGCAAAGATCTATGGCTACACCTTC
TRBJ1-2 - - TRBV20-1 CSAWTANYGYTF TGCAGTGCTTGGACAGCTAACTATGGCTACACCTTC
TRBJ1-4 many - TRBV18 CASSPRNGNNEKLFF TGTGCCAGCTCACCAAGGAACGGGAATAATGAAAAACTGTTTTTT
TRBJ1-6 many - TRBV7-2 CASSPRTGYNSPLHF TGTGCCAGCAGCCCCCGTACGGGGTATAATTCACCCCTCCACTTT
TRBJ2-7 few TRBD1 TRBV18 CASSPDRNTYEQYF TGTGCCAGCTCCCCGGACAGGAACACCTACGAGCAGTACTTC
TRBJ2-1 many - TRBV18 CASSPPTSWGEQFF TGTGCCAGCTCACCCCCGACTAGTTGGGGTGAGCAGTTCTTC
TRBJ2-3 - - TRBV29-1 CSDRGGVAQYF TGCAGCGATCGAGGGGGGGTCGCGCAGTATTTT
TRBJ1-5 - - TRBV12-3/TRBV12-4 CASSSGLSNQPQHF TGTGCCAGCAGCTCTGGCCTTAGCAATCAGCCCCAGCATTTT
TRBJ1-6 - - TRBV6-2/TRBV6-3 CASSYDSSNSPLHF TGTGCCAGCAGTTACGACAGTAGTAATTCACCCCTCCACTTT
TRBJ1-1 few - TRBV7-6 CASSPVTLRGGMYTEAFF TGTGCCAGCAGCCCCGTGACGTTACGGGGGGGAATGTACACTGAAGCTTTCTTT
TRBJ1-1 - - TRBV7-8 CASSLAGTPNTEAFF TGTGCCAGCAGCTTAGCCGGTACCCCAAACACTGAAGCTTTCTTT
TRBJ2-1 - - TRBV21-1 CASSLIAVINEQFF TGTGCCAGCAGCCTAATCGCGGTGATCAATGAGCAGTTCTTC
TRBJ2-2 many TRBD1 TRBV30 CAGLQGERYTGELFF TGTGCCGGGCTACAGGGGGAGAGGTACACCGGGGAGCTGTTTTTT
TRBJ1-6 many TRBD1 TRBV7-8 CASSLAATGTGNSPLHF TGTGCCAGCAGCTTAGCGGCGACCGGGACAGGGAATTCACCCCTCCACTTT
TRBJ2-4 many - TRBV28 CASSPRAILAKNIQYF TGTGCCAGCAGTCCACGGGCCATACTAGCCAAAAACATTCAGTACTTC
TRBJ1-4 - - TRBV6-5 CASSPQGRATNEKLFF TGTGCCAGCAGTCCCCAGGGGCGGGCAACTAATGAAAAACTGTTTTTT
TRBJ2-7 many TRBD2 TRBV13 CASSARTSGGQDSYEQYF TGTGCCAGCAGCGCCCGGACTAGCGGAGGGCAAGACTCCTACGAGCAGTACTTC
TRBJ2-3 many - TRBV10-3 CAISDTSLRADTQYF TGTGCCATCAGTGACACTAGCCTAAGGGCAGATACGCAGTATTTT